The next 12 T cell receptor beta chains were all read from a single sample in a study of tumor-infiltrating lymphocytes in primary liver carcinoma. Production of TCR beta cDNA used around 500 ng total RNA together with a constant-region primer. Generation of the TCR beta libraries relied on three nested multiplex PCR rounds using slightly modified ARM-PCR. TRBV1-TRBV30 forward and Cbeta reverse primers drove the first two approximately 10-cycle rounds. Via MiXCR, TCRdb re-called the multiplex PCR reads, giving one row per CDR3 protein. The data show roughly 80,000 distinct CDR3 sequences, with 72% seen just once and approximately 19% held by the top ten. Scientists recovered RNA and DNA together from roughly 21-30 mg of unsorted bulk tissue. Sequences were obtained from liver tumor tissue from sampling region 1. Subset meaning: tumor region T1, superior pole. The receptors here all came from a man between 35 and 55 years old with primary liver carcinoma and hepatitis B virus infection.

The J gene is TRBJ2-1, the V gene TRBV6-6, with D perhaps matching TRBD1 (6 bases). The CDR3 is made up of 16 amino acids. V lost 8 bases to trimming and J lost 7 bases, with 24 bases between them. Germline V CDR1 and CDR2: MNHNY, SVGAGI (reference sequence). The CDR3 DNA sequence: TGTGCCAGCTGTTTACTTAGGGGGACCGAGGAGAATGAGCAGTTCTTC. Translated, it gives CASCLLRGTEENEQFF.

About this clonotype itself: The conserved final phenylalanine or tryptophan is absent from the CDR3, which likely points to a read error. The chain couples TRBV30 to TRBJ1-1, with unresolved D. CDR1 and CDR2 (germline): GTSNPN, SVGIG (reference sequence). The CDR3 runs to 13 residues. CDR3 region: CVWSEKGDTEAFS. The CDR3 DNA sequence: TGTGTCTGGAGTGAGAAGGGTGACACTGAAGCTTTCTCT.

This chain links TRBV12-3 or TRBV12-4 with TRBJ2-2, with no clear D. This CDR3 contains 16 residues. V was clipped by 6 bases and J by 4 bases, with 18 bases between them. The CDR3: CASSPSWSKVTGELFF. CDR3 DNA: TGTGCCAGCAGCCCCAGCTGGAGCAAAGTCACCGGGGAGCTGTTTTTT.

This chain joins TRBV28 and TRBJ2-7; a weak D match, TRBD2 (5 bases). Germline V CDR1 and CDR2: MDHEN, SYDVKM. This CDR3 spans 12 amino acids. V dropped 7 bases and J dropped 7 bases, with 14 bases sitting between them. CDR3 nucleotides: TGTGCCAGCATGCAGGACTGGGATGAGCAGTACTTC. This gives the protein CASMQDWDEQYF.

The rearrangement links TRBV4-2 to TRBJ2-4, with TRBD1 as a possible D gene (5 bases). CDR1 LGHNA and CDR2 YNFKEQ come from the germline V gene. With 10 bases removed from V and 6 bases from J, the gap between germline ends came to 31 bases. This CDR3 contains 18 residues. CDR3: CANRQEGAGKGIGNIQYF. CDR3 DNA: TGTGCCAACAGACAAGAAGGCGCAGGGAAGGGGATCGGAAACATTCAGTACTTC.

Comments on this clonotype: At one boundary the junction diverges from the germline segment, which might be a read error. This sequence joins TRBV11-2 and TRBJ2-2, with D possibly matching TRBD1 (5 bases). The germline V gene has CDR1 SGHAT and CDR2 FQNNGV. CDR3 length: 17 residues. DNA of the CDR3: TGTGCCATCAGCTTAGTTCGGAAGCACCCAGGGACCGGGGAGCTGTTTTTT. It specifies CAISLVRKHPGTGELFF.

The chain has TRBV7-8 and TRBJ2-2, with 7 nucleotides matching TRBD2. CDR1 and CDR2 (germline): SGHVS, FQNEAQ. The CDR3 has 17 amino acids. The ends lost 3 bases at V and 4 bases at J; junction bases unmatched: 11. In nucleotides, the CDR3 is TGTGCCAGCAGCTTTGCCGGGACTTGCGGGAGCACCGGGGAGCTGTTTTTT. This gives the protein CASSFAGTCGSTGELFF.

This clonotype is a singleton in its sample. V gene TRBV11-2 combines with J gene TRBJ1-1; 10 nucleotides line up with TRBD1. Looked up from germline, CDR1 is SGHAT and CDR2 is FQNNGV. This CDR3 region has 17 residues. Unmatched junction bases numbered 12, after V lost 4 bases and J lost 4 bases. The chain's CDR3 is CASSCMEGQGFGTEAFF. CDR3 DNA sequence: TGTGCCAGCAGCTGTATGGAGGGACAGGGGTTCGGCACTGAAGCTTTCTTT.

In the case of this clonotype: At one end, the junction sequence differs from germline, possibly due to a read error. The chain combines TRBV4-1 with TRBJ2-7; D might be TRBD2 (6 bases). This CDR3 comprises 16 residues. Germline CDR1 MGHRA, CDR2 YSYEKL. The CDR3 DNA is TGCACCAGCAGCCAAGGTTTTAGCGGAAGCTCTTACGAGCAGTACTTC. It translates to CTSSQGFSGSSYEQYF.

Regarding this clonotype: One junction end disagrees with the germline gene, perhaps due to a read error. This chain uses TRBV29-1 with TRBJ2-5; 13 nucleotides agree with TRBD2. The germline gives CDR1 SQVTM, CDR2 ANQGSEA. This CDR3 comprises 15 residues. CDR3 protein: CSAAATSGRAETQYF. CDR3 in DNA: TGCAGCGCCGCCGCAACTAGCGGGAGGGCCGAGACTCAGTACTTC.

This clonotype was recorded a few times. No conserved phenylalanine or tryptophan ends this CDR3, so it is likely a read error. The chain links TRBV10-3 to TRBJ2-1; weak D call: TRBD1 (5 bases). Germline V gene data show CDR1 as ENHRY and CDR2 as SYGVKD. The CDR3 spans 12 residues. V was cut by 5 bases and J by 7 bases, with 9 bases left in between. CDR3 protein: CAISQQGNEQFL. As DNA, the CDR3 is TGTGCCATCAGTCAGCAGGGAAATGAGCAGTTCTTA.

About this clonotype itself: One junction end does not reproduce the germline sequence, and a read error may be involved. CDR3 in DNA: TGCGCCAGTAGCCAGCTACGAGAGGCTACTAGGGCCAACGTCCTGACTTTC. Protein product: CASSQLREATRANVLTF. The chain is built from TRBV4-1 and TRBJ2-6; the D is unclear. Germline loops: CDR1 MGHRA, CDR2 YSYEKL. This CDR3 has 17 amino acids.